Below are 19 T cell receptor beta chains sequenced from a single sample in a study of T cell repertoires in cytomegalovirus infection (dated by TCRdb to the late 2010s). These reads were obtained on an Illumina HiSeq 1500. The public reads were quality trimmed at Q25 with fastp and then assembled into clones with MiXCR by TCRdb, keeping productive beta chains. CDR3 protein duplicates are merged, each entry listing the most common genes and DNA. Across this sample there are 200,000 or so distinct CDR3 sequences, with 28% seen only once. Under 35% of the sample belongs to the ten largest clones. Sequenced input: PBMCs. These TCRs come from a human donor in good health (CMV status not recorded). Some clones in this sample may be carry-over from other donors' samples.

This clonotype was seen more than once but under ten times. The V and J genes are TRBV6-2 or TRBV6-3 and TRBJ2-7; D possibly corresponds to TRBD1 (6 bases). V lost 0 bases to trimming and J lost 6 bases, with 15 bases between them. CDR3 length: 15 amino acids. Looked up from germline, CDR1 is MNHEY and CDR2 is SVGEGT. CDR3 residues: CASSYSLGAIAEQYF. The CDR3 nucleotides are TGTGCCAGCAGTTACTCGCTGGGGGCGATCGCCGAGCAGTACTTC.

This clonotype was detected only a few times. The chain joins TRBV5-1 to TRBJ2-3; perhaps TRBD2 as D (6 bases). V gave up 2 bases and J gave up 2 bases, with 15 bases separating them. This CDR3 is built from 16 residues. From germline, CDR1 is SGHRS and CDR2 YFSETQ. The CDR3 bases are TGCGCCAGCAGCTTTTTTGGGGGGTCCTCCACAGATACGCAGTATTTT. It specifies CASSFFGGSSTDTQYF.

This clonotype showed up just a few times. This rearrangement joins TRBV3-1 to TRBJ1-5; 10 bases align to TRBD1. The germline CDR1 and CDR2 sequences are LGHDT and YNNKEL (reference sequence). Germline trimming cut 4 bases from V and 9 bases from J; bases unmatched to any gene: 6. The CDR3 has 14 residues. The CDR3 sequence: CASSPGTGVRPQHF. DNA of the CDR3: TGTGCCAGCAGCCCAGGGACAGGGGTCCGGCCCCAGCATTTT. Full variable domain (outside the CDR3, taken from reference TRBV3-1 and TRBJ1-5): DTAVSQTPKYLVTQMGNDKSIKCEQNLGHDTMYWYKQDSKKFLKIMFSYNNKELIINETVPNRFSPKSPDKAHLNLHINSLELGDSAVYFCASSPGTGVRPQHFGDGTRLSIL.

Turning to this clonotype: The CDR3 does not close with the conserved phenylalanine or tryptophan, likely indicating a read error. The genes are TRBV7-9 and TRBJ1-2; D is ambiguous. V was shortened by 1 base and J by 10 bases, with 10 bases between the two germline ends. Germline values: CDR1 SEHNR, CDR2 FQNEAQ (reference sequence). This CDR3 has 12 residues. The CDR3 is CASSLGEVDYTS. Here the CDR3 DNA reads TGTGCCAGCAGCTTAGGGGAAGTGGACTACACCTCC.

This clonotype came up a few times. The rearrangement links TRBV27 to TRBJ1-2; TRBD1 matches at 8 bases. Trimming removed 2 bases from V and 6 bases from J; junction bases left unmatched: 11. Germline CDR1 MNHEY, CDR2 SMNVEV (reference sequence). The CDR3 runs to 16 residues. In nucleotides, the CDR3 is TGTGCCAGCAGTTTAGCGGGACAGGCCCCAAGAGATGGCTACACCTTC. This codes for CASSLAGQAPRDGYTF.

In this sample, this clonotype turned up many times. At one boundary the junction diverges from the germline segment, which might be a read error. The genes are TRBV7-7 and TRBJ2-5, with D possibly matching TRBD1 (5 bases). From germline, CDR1 is SSHAT and CDR2 FNYEAQ (reference sequence). CDR3 size: 14 residues. The CDR3 sequence: CASSLVGAGETQYF. The CDR3 nucleotides read TGTGCTAGCAGCTTAGTAGGGGCCGGAGAGACCCAGTACTTC.

This clonotype has ten or more counts. The chain combines TRBV7-2 with TRBJ2-2; 10 bases map to TRBD2. CDR1 is SGHTA and CDR2 is FQGNSA in the germline V gene. J gave up 4 bases and V 6 bases, and 5 bases lay outside the gene matches. This CDR3 is built from 15 residues. The CDR3 sequence: CASRSSGGPTGELFF. The CDR3 region has the DNA TGTGCCAGCAGAAGTAGCGGGGGGCCCACCGGGGAGCTGTTTTTT.

CDR3 DNA: TGCAGTGCTAGACCCACCGGGCGGGATACGCAGTATTTT. This encodes CSARPTGRDTQYF. The genes are TRBV20-1 and TRBJ2-3, with D unresolved. The CDR3 loop spans 13 amino acids. Germline CDR1 reads DFQATT; CDR2 reads SNEGSKA (reference sequence). The V and J ends lost 2 bases and 6 bases respectively, with 12 bases between them.

This clonotype was found a few times. The J gene is TRBJ1-1, the V gene TRBV30, with D unresolved. The V end lost 1 base, the J end lost 3 bases, and 12 bases lay between the germline ends. The CDR3 sequence is 14 residues long. CDR1 and CDR2 from the germline V gene are GTSNPN and SVGIG (reference sequence). CDR3 DNA sequence: TGTGCCTGGAGTGCCGGGATTACAGACACTGAAGCTTTCTTT. This sequence encodes CAWSAGITDTEAFF.

This clonotype was observed many times. CDR3 protein: CASSPQGLTLNTEAFF. Here the CDR3 DNA reads TGTGCCAGCAGCCCGCAGGGCCTGACCCTGAACACTGAAGCTTTCTTT. The J gene is TRBJ1-1, the V gene TRBV7-8; possibly TRBD1 for D (5 bases). Germline values: CDR1 SGHVS, CDR2 FQNEAQ. The CDR3 loop spans 16 amino acids. V was pared by 5 bases and J by 0 bases, with 16 bases between.

The table lists this clonotype with a few counts. This chain uses TRBV20-1 with TRBJ1-1, with TRBD1 matching 7 bases. Trimming at V came to 5 bases and at J to 1 base, leaving 13 bases not matched to a gene. The CDR3 is made up of 16 amino acids. The germline V gene encodes CDR1 DFQATT and CDR2 SNEGSKA (reference sequence). CDR3 in amino acids: CSAPGGEDRENTEAFF. CDR3 in DNA: TGCAGTGCTCCAGGGGGAGAAGACAGGGAGAACACTGAAGCTTTCTTT.

The chain has TRBV20-1 and TRBJ2-3; tentatively, D is TRBD1 or TRBD2 (5 bases each). V was pared by 5 bases and J by 2 bases, with 14 bases between. Per germline, CDR1 DFQATT and CDR2 SNEGSKA (reference sequence). The length of the CDR3 is 14 residues. CDR3 sequence (DNA): TGCAGTGCTGTGCCGGGGCTTGACACAGATACGCAGTATTTT. Its translation is CSAVPGLDTDTQYF.

The sample holds a few counts of this clonotype. V and J are TRBV20-1 and TRBJ1-5; D gene ambiguous. Germline CDR1 and CDR2: DFQATT and SNEGSKA (reference sequence). CDR3 length equals 13 residues. V gave up 5 bases and J gave up 3 bases, with 11 bases separating them. CDR3 region: CSAGGRTNQPQHF. The CDR3 coding sequence is TGCAGTGCTGGTGGACGGACCAATCAGCCCCAGCATTTT.

The chain joins TRBV2 to TRBJ1-1, with D possibly matching TRBD1 (5 bases). V was cut by 7 bases and J by 5 bases, with 11 bases left in between. This CDR3 has 12 residues. Germline V gene data show CDR1 as SNHLY and CDR2 as FYNNEI. The CDR3 region has the DNA TGTGCCAGCACCAAGGAGGGGACTGAAGCTTTCTTT. This gives the protein CASTKEGTEAFF.

The V call is TRBV3-1, the J call TRBJ2-6; maybe TRBD1 (6 bases). The germline V gene has CDR1 LGHDT and CDR2 YNNKEL (reference sequence). This CDR3 spans 18 amino acids. Trimming left V 3 bases short and J 2 bases short, with 17 bases between. The CDR3 protein is CASSQWFWAGAGANVLTF. CDR3 in DNA: TGTGCCAGCAGCCAGTGGTTCTGGGCAGGGGCTGGGGCCAACGTCCTGACTTTC. The whole variable domain, filled in from reference TRBV3-1 and TRBJ2-6, reads DTAVSQTPKYLVTQMGNDKSIKCEQNLGHDTMYWYKQDSKKFLKIMFSYNNKELIINETVPNRFSPKSPDKAHLNLHINSLELGDSAVYFCASSQWFWAGAGANVLTFGAGSRLTVL.

This chain links TRBV2 with TRBJ1-2; D unresolved. Trimming took off 7 bases at V and 3 bases at J, with 12 bases between the two ends. The germline V gene encodes CDR1 SNHLY and CDR2 FYNNEI. This CDR3 has 13 amino acids. In nucleotides, the CDR3 is TGTGCCAGCAATTGGGCCTCGGACTATGGCTACACCTTC. It encodes CASNWASDYGYTF.

This chain uses TRBV5-1 with TRBJ1-1; the D gene is possibly TRBD1 (5 bases). CDR1 and CDR2 from the germline V gene are SGHRS and YFSETQ. The CDR3 extends over 15 amino acids. The V end lost 4 bases, the J end lost 1 base, and 14 bases lay between the germline ends. The CDR3 region is CASSIGTRRNTEAFF. The CDR3 DNA reads TGCGCCAGCAGCATAGGGACTCGCCGGAACACTGAAGCTTTCTTT.

The genes are TRBV10-3 and TRBJ1-5; unclear D gene. This CDR3 spans 16 amino acids. CDR1 ENHRY and CDR2 SYGVKD come from the germline V gene. Trimming stripped 2 bases from V and 1 base from J, with 12 bases between. DNA of the CDR3: TGTGCCATCAGTGAGGGAGGTTCTGGGAGCAATCAGCCCCAGCATTTT. It specifies CAISEGGSGSNQPQHF.

This chain uses TRBV19 with TRBJ2-2, with TRBD1 as a possible D gene (5 bases). The CDR3 covers 14 residues. Germline lookup yields CDR1 LNHDA and CDR2 SQIVND (reference sequence). V shed 8 bases and J shed 0 bases, with 10 bases lying between them. Here the CDR3 DNA reads TGTGCCAGTGTTAAGGGGTCGAACACCGGGGAGCTGTTTTTT. Translating gives CASVKGSNTGELFF. Filled out from reference TRBV19 and TRBJ2-2, the complete variable domain reads DGGITQSPKYLFRKEGQNVTLSCEQNLNHDAMYWYRQDPGQGLRLIYYSQIVNDFQKGDIAEGYSVSREKKESFPLTVTSAQKNPTAFYLCASVKGSNTGELFFGEGSRLTVL.